Each of the 3 T cell receptor beta chains below was sequenced from the same sample in a study of identical twins. MiXCR, applied by TCRdb to the 5' RACE reads, yields one record per CDR3 protein. The table includes approximately 490,000 distinct CDR3 sequences, about a fifth detected once. These data were likewise used in another study, on yellow fever vaccine responses in identical twins.

Material for sequencing was CD4+ T cells sorted from blood. These receptors came from a woman under 30 in good health.

V is TRBV12-3 or TRBV12-4 and J is TRBJ2-5; D may be TRBD1 (6 bases). The CDR3 covers 15 residues. Between the trimmed V and J ends, which lost 2 bases and 5 bases, there was a span of 15 bases. The CDR3 loop is CASSLSASQGETQYF. The CDR3 coding sequence is TGTGCCAGCAGTTTATCGGCTAGTCAGGGGGAGACCCAGTACTTC.

This clonotype was observed many times. The chain has TRBV18 and TRBJ2-1; unclear D gene. The CDR3 extends over 13 amino acids. Germline V gene sequence: CDR1 KGHSH, CDR2 LQKENI. The V end lost 5 bases, the J end lost 0 bases, and 5 bases lay between the germline ends. In nucleotides, the CDR3 is TGTGCCAGCTCATCTAGCTCCTACAATGAGCAGTTCTTC. Translated: CASSSSSYNEQFF.

This clonotype appeared many times. CDR3 protein: CASSLAGGTYNEQFF. CDR3 sequence (DNA): TGTGCCAGCAGCCTCGCGGGGGGGACCTACAATGAGCAGTTCTTC. This sequence joins TRBV28 and TRBJ2-1, with 9 bases matching TRBD2. This CDR3 spans 15 amino acids. The germline CDR1 and CDR2 sequences are MDHEN and SYDVKM. Trimming took 6 bases from V and 2 from J; bases not matched to a gene: 5.